Below are 28 T cell receptor beta chains sequenced from a single sample in a study of T cells in Graves' hyperthyroidism and ophthalmopathy. Amplification yielded TCR beta CDR3 regions, with RNA transcripts as the source. The HTBI primer set served for first-round RT-PCR of the TCR CDR3. TCRdb reanalysed the multiplex PCR reads using MiXCR and keeps one entry per CDR3 protein. This table has 400,000 to 600,000 distinct CDR3 sequences, roughly 20% appearing once. Material: blood. These receptors came from a man aged 18 to 30 with Graves' hyperthyroidism.

This clonotype has at least ten counts. The V call is TRBV12-3 or TRBV12-4, the J call TRBJ2-5; no clear D. V was cut by 3 bases and J by 1 base, with 12 bases left in between. CDR3 length equals 15 residues. As DNA, the CDR3 is TGTGCCAGCAGTTTGTATGACGGTGCCCAAGAGACCCAGTACTTC. This sequence encodes CASSLYDGAQETQYF.

The J gene is TRBJ1-5, the V gene TRBV10-3; maybe TRBD1 (5 bases). The CDR3 length is 13 residues. Germline values: CDR1 ENHRY, CDR2 SYGVKD. Trimming cost V 5 bases and J 3 bases, with 8 bases left between them. CDR3 residues: CAISWDFNQPQHF. The CDR3, as DNA: TGTGCCATCAGTTGGGACTTCAATCAGCCCCAGCATTTT.

This clonotype has a count of ten or more. This rearrangement joins TRBV20-1 to TRBJ1-1, with a possible D match to TRBD1 (6 bases). Germline V lookup: CDR1 DFQATT, CDR2 SNEGSKA (reference sequence). V shed 1 base and J shed 8 bases, with 20 bases lying between them. This CDR3 is built from 15 residues. The CDR3 region is CSARVRDTKFKEAFF. DNA for the CDR3: TGCAGTGCTAGAGTTAGGGACACCAAATTTAAAGAAGCTTTCTTT.

This clonotype was observed a single time. This chain joins TRBV6-5 and TRBJ1-3; D ambiguous. The length of the CDR3 is 13 residues. Germline CDR1 is MNHEY and CDR2 is SVGAGI. V was pared by 2 bases and J by 4 bases, with 6 bases between. The CDR3, as DNA: TGTGCCAGCAGTTACGACCAGGGAAACACCATATATTTT. Amino acids: CASSYDQGNTIYF.

This clonotype was found many times. The chain uses TRBV19 and TRBJ1-1, with D perhaps matching TRBD1 (5 bases). The CDR3 runs to 13 residues. V was clipped by 6 bases and J by 7 bases, with 15 bases between them. Germline V CDR1 and CDR2: LNHDA, SQIVND (reference sequence). The CDR3, as DNA: TGTGCCAGTAGCCTTCAGTCGGGACTTGAAGCTTTCTTT. Its protein product is CASSLQSGLEAFF.

This CDR3 is CASSRGQALEAFF. The CDR3 nucleotides are TGCGCCAGCAGTAGGGGACAAGCCCTTGAAGCTTTCTTT. The V and J genes are TRBV10-2 and TRBJ1-1, with D possibly matching TRBD1 (6 bases). CDR1 and CDR2 from the germline V gene are WSHSY and SAAADI. V was trimmed by 5 bases and J by 7 bases, leaving 14 bases between them. CDR3 size: 13 residues.

This clonotype came up a few times. The chain joins TRBV19 to TRBJ2-7; 8 bases line up with TRBD1. This CDR3 region has 15 residues. Germline assignment: CDR1 LNHDA and CDR2 SQIVND (reference sequence). After removal of 3 bases from V and 3 bases from J, the junction contained 7 bases not matched to a gene. The CDR3 nucleotides read TGTGCCAGTAGTATTCCGGGACAGGTCCTCTACGAGCAGTACTTC. It translates to CASSIPGQVLYEQYF. Using reference TRBV19 and TRBJ2-7 for the parts outside the CDR3, the full variable domain is DGGITQSPKYLFRKEGQNVTLSCEQNLNHDAMYWYRQDPGQGLRLIYYSQIVNDFQKGDIAEGYSVSREKKESFPLTVTSAQKNPTAFYLCASSIPGQVLYEQYFGPGTRLTVT.

This chain links TRBV6-5 with TRBJ1-6; D gene unclear. Germline V CDR1 and CDR2: MNHEY, SVGAGI. The length of the CDR3 is 15 residues. Trimming took 0 bases from V and 10 from J, leaving 13 bases between them. CDR3 loop: CASSYSIGGNSPLHF. The CDR3 DNA sequence: TGTGCCAGCAGTTACTCGATTGGAGGGAACTCACCCCTCCACTTT.

The chain has TRBV20-1 and TRBJ1-2; D uncertain. The CDR3 runs 10 residues. Trimming left V 0 bases short and J 8 bases short, with 4 bases between. Germline V lookup: CDR1 DFQATT, CDR2 SNEGSKA (reference sequence). CDR3 bases: TGCAGTGCTAGAGACAACGGCTACACCTTC. This encodes CSARDNGYTF.

V gene TRBV6-1 combines with J gene TRBJ2-5, with D perhaps TRBD2 (5 bases). The germline V and J ends were trimmed by 6 bases and 0 bases, with 17 bases remaining between them. Germline CDR1 and CDR2: MNHNS and SASEGT. CDR3 size: 16 residues. The CDR3 DNA reads as TGTGCCAGCAGAAGGCACCCCGGGATCGACCAAGAGACCCAGTACTTC. Protein product: CASRRHPGIDQETQYF.

This clonotype appeared a few times. The chain employs TRBV3-1 and TRBJ1-1; weak D call: TRBD1 (5 bases). This CDR3 has 15 amino acids. Germline values: CDR1 LGHDT, CDR2 YNNKEL (reference sequence). V lost 1 base, J lost 1 base, and 10 bases lay in between. The chain's CDR3 is CASSQGTGRNTEAFF. For the CDR3, the DNA is TGTGCCAGCAGCCAAGGTACAGGCCGGAACACTGAAGCTTTCTTT.

The chain joins TRBV6-1 to TRBJ1-1; D is possibly TRBD1 (5 bases). Germline V lookup: CDR1 MNHNS, CDR2 SASEGT. V lost 3 bases and J 3 bases, leaving 11 bases between the germline ends. This CDR3 contains 14 residues. The CDR3 spells CASSDQGWDTEAFF. For the CDR3, the DNA is TGTGCCAGCAGTGACCAGGGCTGGGACACTGAAGCTTTCTTT.

In its sample, this clonotype was seen many times. This chain links TRBV6-2 or TRBV6-3 with TRBJ2-7; D call uncertain. The CDR3 runs 12 residues. The germline gives CDR1 MNHEY, CDR2 SVGEGT. V lost 2 bases, J lost 5 bases, and 7 bases lay in between. CDR3 nucleotides: TGTGCCAGCAGTTACCGGAACCACGAGCAGTACTTC. Protein sequence: CASSYRNHEQYF.

In its sample, this clonotype was seen many times. The chain is built from TRBV28 and TRBJ1-2; weak D call: TRBD1 (5 bases). The CDR3 runs 15 residues. CDR1 is MDHEN, CDR2 SYDVKM, per germline. Trimming left V 4 bases short and J 4 bases short, with 16 bases between. CDR3 nucleotide sequence: TGTGCCAGCAGTTCCCCGGTGCGCGGGGGCTATGGCTACACCTTC. This codes for CASSSPVRGGYGYTF.

The V and J genes are TRBV7-2 and TRBJ1-5; D is unclear. Germline CDR1 SGHTA, CDR2 FQGNSA. CDR3 length equals 16 residues. V shed 0 bases and J shed 1 base, with 10 bases lying between them. The CDR3 sequence: CASSLAWGRSNQPQHF. The CDR3 region has the DNA TGTGCCAGCAGCTTAGCGTGGGGTCGGAGCAATCAGCCCCAGCATTTT. Together with reference TRBV7-2 and TRBJ1-5, the CDR3 gives the full variable domain: GAGVSQSPSNKVTEKGKDVELRCDPISGHTALYWYRQSLGQGLEFLIYFQGNSAPDKSGLPSDRFSAERTGGSVSTLTIQRTQQEDSAVYLCASSLAWGRSNQPQHFGDGTRLSIL.

This clonotype was detected ten times or more. This rearrangement joins TRBV7-8 to TRBJ2-2, with D perhaps matching TRBD2 (5 bases). Germline CDR1 is SGHVS and CDR2 is FQNEAQ. V was cut by 1 base and J by 5 bases, with 8 bases left in between. The CDR3 sequence is 14 residues long. This chain's CDR3 is CASSLGPGTGELFF. CDR3 nucleotides: TGTGCCAGCAGCTTAGGGCCGGGAACCGGGGAGCTGTTTTTT. Looking up the rest from reference TRBV7-8 and TRBJ2-2 gives the full variable domain: GAGVSQSPRYKVAKRGQDVALRCDPISGHVSLFWYQQALGQGPEFLTYFQNEAQLDKSGLPSDRFFAERPEGSVSTLKIQRTQQEDSAVYLCASSLGPGTGELFFGEGSRLTVL.

This chain links TRBV4-1 with TRBJ2-5; no reliable D call. V lost 0 bases and J lost 0, with 5 bases in between. The germline CDR1 and CDR2 sequences are MGHRA and YSYEKL. The CDR3 is made up of 14 amino acids. DNA for the CDR3: TGCGCCAGCAGCCAAGACAGGAACCAAGAGACCCAGTACTTC. It translates to CASSQDRNQETQYF.

There are many counts of this clonotype. This chain connects TRBV20-1 to TRBJ1-1; 9 bases agree with TRBD1. Germline V gene lookup returns CDR1 DFQATT and CDR2 SNEGSKA (reference sequence). The junction had 12 bases not matched to a gene; V was cut back by 6 bases and J by 10 bases. The CDR3 is 13 residues long. This chain's CDR3 is CSAAPPGTGRAFF. The CDR3 nucleotides read TGCAGTGCCGCCCCTCCCGGGACAGGGAGAGCTTTCTTT.

This clonotype was counted between two and nine times. As DNA, the CDR3 is TGTGCCCCCCAAAACTATGGCTACACCTTC. Translated, it gives CAPQNYGYTF. The chain uses TRBV9 and TRBJ1-2; D is undetermined. V was pared by 10 bases and J by 2 bases, with 6 bases between. There are 10 residues in the CDR3. The germline V gene encodes CDR1 SGDLS and CDR2 YYNGEE.

This clonotype came up many times. The chain links TRBV7-9 to TRBJ2-7, with TRBD1 as a possible D gene (6 bases). Between the trimmed V and J ends, which lost 4 bases and 5 bases, there was a span of 18 bases. The CDR3 is 15 residues long. The germline V gene encodes CDR1 SEHNR and CDR2 FQNEAQ (reference sequence). CDR3 sequence: CASSSVRGGIDEQYF. DNA for the CDR3: TGTGCCAGCAGCTCCGTCAGAGGGGGTATAGACGAGCAGTACTTC.

The chain couples TRBV2 to TRBJ2-7, with D perhaps matching TRBD1 or TRBD2 (5 bases each). The CDR3 extends over 16 amino acids. Trimming pared 6 bases from V and 3 bases from J, leaving 21 bases between. Germline V gene data show CDR1 as SNHLY and CDR2 as FYNNEI. CDR3 residues: CASRDVSGRPNYEQYF. CDR3 bases: TGTGCCAGCAGGGACGTGTCGGGGCGCCCCAACTACGAGCAGTACTTC.

This clonotype was seen many times. The rearrangement uses TRBV11-1 and TRBJ1-1, with TRBD1 as a possible D gene (6 bases). Trimming removed 5 bases from V and 3 bases from J, with 19 bases in between. The CDR3 is 16 residues long. Germline CDR1 and CDR2: SGHAT and FQDESV (reference sequence). This CDR3 reads CASSIIGRQGYTEAFF. In DNA, the CDR3 is TGTGCCAGCAGCATAATCGGCCGGCAGGGGTACACTGAAGCTTTCTTT.

This clonotype was seen many times. The genes are TRBV27 and TRBJ2-2; the D gene is possibly TRBD2 (5 bases). The CDR3 is made up of 15 amino acids. V dropped 6 bases and J dropped 0 bases, with 11 bases sitting between them. The germline V gene encodes CDR1 MNHEY and CDR2 SMNVEV (reference sequence). The CDR3 coding sequence is TGTGCCAGCAGAGAGACCGGGACGAACACCGGGGAGCTGTTTTTT. It codes for CASRETGTNTGELFF.

This rearrangement joins TRBV28 to TRBJ2-5, with 9 bases fitting TRBD2. V trimming: 6 bases; J trimming: 4 bases; junction bases outside the gene matches: 9. Germline lookup yields CDR1 MDHEN and CDR2 SYDVKM. The CDR3 covers 15 residues. CDR3 DNA: TGTGCCAGCAGCTACGCCGGGACTAGCCCAGAGACCCAGTACTTC. Translation gives CASSYAGTSPETQYF.

This clonotype was picked up a small number of times. The CDR3 DNA reads TGTGCCTGGAGCGGGGGGACAGGGCAAGAGACCCAGTACTTC. This codes for CAWSGGTGQETQYF. This chain joins TRBV30 and TRBJ2-5; 9 nucleotides align to TRBD1. CDR3 size: 14 residues. With 3 bases clipped from V and 2 bases from J, the junction kept 4 bases outside the gene matches. The germline V gene has CDR1 GTSNPN and CDR2 SVGIG (reference sequence).

This chain joins TRBV15 and TRBJ1-1; the D gene is possibly TRBD1 (5 bases). Germline CDR1 and CDR2: LNHNV and YYDKDF (reference sequence). The CDR3 is 12 residues long. The V gene lost 2 bases and the J gene lost 6 bases, with 7 bases spanning the gap. CDR3 amino acids: CATSRRGSEAFF. CDR3 coding DNA: TGTGCCACCAGCAGACGGGGCTCTGAAGCTTTCTTT.

This clonotype occurred many times. The chain links TRBV12-5 to TRBJ1-1; D is perhaps TRBD1 (6 bases). CDR1 is LGHNT, CDR2 FRNRAP, per germline. This CDR3 spans 14 amino acids. The ends were cut back, 0 bases at V and 4 bases at J, with 9 bases in the middle. CDR3 nucleotides: TGTGCTAGTGGTTTGGTACAGGGATCCACTGAAGCTTTCTTT. This sequence encodes CASGLVQGSTEAFF.

This clonotype was picked up many times. V is TRBV12-3 or TRBV12-4 and J is TRBJ1-3; D uncertain. Trimming removed 8 bases at V and 10 bases at J, with 3 bases between. CDR3 length: 8 residues. The CDR3 loop is CASQTIYF. The CDR3, as DNA: TGTGCCAGCCAGACCATATATTTT.